This is a list of T cell receptor beta chains from one sample in a study of blood T cell repertoires in COVID-19. TCRdb's copy holds only in-frame clones and misses some; the assay was immunoSEQ multiplex PCR. Among roughly 300,000 clones listed, more than 75% were seen once. Sequencing was performed on PBMCs or T cells enriched from blood (not recorded which). Receptors were obtained from a man under 40 who had recovered from COVID-19. CDR3s include the opening cysteine and the closing phenylalanine or tryptophan. Fields, in order: J gene, V gene, D gene, clone size, CDR3 protein, CDR3 DNA. D genes are given only for firm matches. Rows give clone size only sometimes, using once, few, many, or a class for an expanded clone.

J: TRBJ2-7
V: TRBV7-2
D: TRBD2
size: .
CDR3: CASSWDSSGGLYEQYF
DNA: TGTGCCAGCAGCTGGGACTCTAGCGGGGGCCTCTACGAGCAGTACTTC

J: TRBJ2-1
V: TRBV3-1/TRBV3-2
D: .
size: .
CDR3: CASSSDRYNEQFF
DNA: TGTGCCAGCAGCTCCGACAGGTACAATGAGCAGTTCTTC

J: TRBJ2-5
V: TRBV6-5
D: TRBD1
size: once
CDR3: CASRRQGRETQYF
DNA: TGTGCCAGCAGAAGACAGGGGAGGGAGACCCAGTACTTC

J: TRBJ2-7
V: TRBV27
D: .
size: .
CDR3: CASQPGSPSYEQYF
DNA: TGTGCCAGCCAACCAGGGTCCCCTTCCTACGAGCAGTACTTC

J: TRBJ1-2
V: TRBV7-2
D: .
size: .
CDR3: CASSLSREAGYTF
DNA: TGTGCCAGCAGCTTAAGCAGGGAGGCGGGCTACACCTTC

J: TRBJ2-1
V: TRBV5-6
D: .
size: .
CDR3: CASSLRGLEGEQFF
DNA: TGTGCCAGCAGCTTACGAGGGCTCGAAGGTGAGCAGTTCTTC

J: TRBJ1-4
V: TRBV18
D: TRBD1
size: .
CDR3: CASSGQGDEKLFF
DNA: TGTGCCAGCTCTGGACAGGGAGATGAAAAACTGTTTTTT

J: TRBJ2-2
V: TRBV18
D: TRBD1
size: few
CDR3: CASSQQGSNTGELFF
DNA: TGTGCCAGCTCACAACAGGGGTCGAACACCGGGGAGCTGTTTTTT

J: TRBJ2-5
V: TRBV27
D: .
size: .
CDR3: CASIDQGRETQYF
DNA: TGTGCCAGTATAGACCAGGGGAGAGAGACCCAGTACTTC

J: TRBJ1-5
V: TRBV7-8
D: TRBD1
size: .
CDR3: CASSRPDRVNQPQHF
DNA: TGTGCCAGCAGCCGACCGGACAGGGTGAATCAGCCCCAGCATTTT

J: TRBJ2-2
V: TRBV6-4
D: TRBD2
size: .
CDR3: CASSVGTSGKVPTGELFF
DNA: TGTGCCAGCAGTGTAGGGACTAGCGGGAAAGTTCCCACCGGGGAGCTGTTTTTT

J: TRBJ1-5
V: TRBV21-1
D: .
size: .
CDR3: CAAGTGNQPQHF
DNA: TGTGCCGCCGGGACAGGCAATCAGCCCCAGCATTTT

J: TRBJ1-1
V: TRBV14
D: TRBD1
size: .
CDR3: CASSHRTGIAFF
DNA: TGTGCCAGCAGCCATCGGACAGGGATAGCTTTCTTT

J: TRBJ2-7
V: TRBV6-6
D: TRBD1
size: .
CDR3: CATQTGGAEYF
DNA: TGTGCCACACAAACAGGGGGCGCAGAGTACTTC

J: TRBJ2-7
V: TRBV5-1
D: TRBD1
size: .
CDR3: CASSFSGGHYEQYF
DNA: TGCGCCAGCAGCTTCTCAGGGGGCCACTACGAGCAGTACTTC

J: TRBJ1-5
V: TRBV5-6
D: .
size: .
CDR3: CASSSSKGGRPQHF
DNA: TGTGCCAGCAGCTCTTCTAAAGGGGGTCGACCCCAGCATTTT

J: TRBJ1-2
V: TRBV6-5
D: .
size: .
CDR3: CASKTASEPFGYTF
DNA: TGTGCCAGCAAAACCGCCAGCGAACCCTTCGGCTACACCTTC

J: TRBJ1-4
V: TRBV3-1/TRBV3-2
D: TRBD1
size: .
CDR3: CASSQFGQGEKLFF
DNA: TGTGCCAGCAGCCAATTTGGACAGGGTGAAAAACTGTTTTTT

J: TRBJ1-1
V: TRBV25-1
D: .
size: .
CDR3: CASRGRKNTEAFF
DNA: TGTGCCAGCAGGGGGAGAAAGAACACTGAAGCTTTCTTT

J: TRBJ2-1
V: TRBV27
D: TRBD2
size: .
CDR3: CASSLRRGGNEQFF
DNA: TGTGCCAGCAGTTTACGGCGGGGGGGTAATGAGCAGTTCTTC

J: TRBJ1-5
V: TRBV15
D: .
size: .
CDR3: CATSRDLVGANQPQHF
DNA: TGTGCCACCAGCAGAGATCTTGTAGGGGCCAATCAGCCCCAGCATTTT

J: TRBJ2-3
V: TRBV6-5
D: .
size: .
CDR3: CASSYTDTDTQYF
DNA: TGTGCCAGCAGTTATACAGACACAGATACGCAGTATTTT

J: TRBJ2-5
V: TRBV7-9
D: .
size: .
CDR3: CASSPGLGETQYF
DNA: TGTGCCAGCAGCCCGGGACTGGGAGAGACCCAGTACTTC

J: TRBJ2-7
V: TRBV5-1
D: .
size: .
CDR3: CASSLRGDDEQYF
DNA: TGCGCCAGCAGCTTGCGGGGAGACGACGAGCAGTACTTC

J: TRBJ1-3
V: TRBV7-9
D: .
size: .
CDR3: CASSSTGTGNTIYF
DNA: TGTGCCAGCAGCTCCACAGGGACTGGAAACACCATATATTTT

J: TRBJ2-7
V: TRBV6-1
D: TRBD1
size: .
CDR3: CASREDRAGPYEQYF
DNA: TGTGCCAGCAGGGAAGACAGGGCGGGCCCCTACGAGCAGTACTTC

J: TRBJ1-4
V: TRBV11-3
D: .
size: .
CDR3: CASSLVAWGATNEKLFF
DNA: TGTGCCAGCAGCTTAGTCGCGTGGGGCGCAACTAATGAAAAACTGTTTTTT

J: TRBJ1-1
V: TRBV5-1
D: .
size: .
CDR3: CASSSRLGAHTEAFF
DNA: TGCGCCAGCAGCTCCCGGTTGGGGGCTCACACTGAAGCTTTCTTT

J: TRBJ2-3
V: TRBV3-1/TRBV3-2
D: TRBD2
size: .
CDR3: CASSQVPSGRADTQYF
DNA: TGTGCCAGCAGCCAAGTCCCTAGCGGGAGGGCAGATACGCAGTATTTT

J: TRBJ1-2
V: TRBV30
D: .
size: .
CDR3: CAWRGSAGYTF
DNA: TGTGCCTGGAGAGGCAGCGCGGGCTACACCTTC

J: TRBJ2-7
V: TRBV5-1
D: TRBD2
size: .
CDR3: CASSLDGEGYEQYF
DNA: TGCGCCAGCAGCTTGGATGGGGAGGGATACGAGCAGTACTTC

J: TRBJ1-1
V: TRBV24-1
D: .
size: .
CDR3: CATTKTGENTEAFF
DNA: TGTGCCACCACCAAAACGGGGGAGAACACTGAAGCTTTCTTT

J: TRBJ2-7
V: TRBV3-1/TRBV3-2
D: TRBD1
size: .
CDR3: CASSLSDRVNYEQYF
DNA: TGTGCCAGCAGCCTCTCGGACAGGGTGAACTACGAGCAGTACTTC

J: TRBJ2-2
V: TRBV5-1
D: .
size: .
CDR3: CASSLQGGTGELFF
DNA: TGCGCCAGCAGCTTGCAGGGTGGGACCGGGGAGCTGTTTTTT

J: TRBJ1-1
V: TRBV6-5
D: .
size: .
CDR3: CASSPEAGTTEAFF
DNA: TGTGCCAGCAGTCCCGAGGCGGGGACCACTGAAGCTTTCTTT

J: TRBJ1-4
V: TRBV28
D: .
size: .
CDR3: CGCGLHGTNEKLFF
DNA: TGTGGATGCGGGCTCCACGGTACTAATGAAAAACTGTTTTTT

J: TRBJ2-5
V: TRBV7-9
D: .
size: .
CDR3: CASSPGGYQETQYF
DNA: TGTGCCAGCAGTCCAGGGGGGTACCAAGAGACCCAGTACTTC

J: TRBJ2-1
V: TRBV5-1
D: .
size: .
CDR3: CASSLEGGYSYNEQFF
DNA: TGCGCCAGCAGCTTAGAGGGGGGGTACTCCTACAATGAGCAGTTCTTC

J: TRBJ2-7
V: TRBV30
D: .
size: .
CDR3: CAWSVQPRRSEQYF
DNA: TGTGCCTGGAGTGTACAACCTAGGCGGTCCGAGCAGTACTTC

J: TRBJ1-2
V: TRBV24-1
D: TRBD1
size: .
CDR3: CATSDRDRDYGYTF
DNA: TGTGCCACCAGTGATCGAGACAGGGACTATGGCTACACCTTC

J: TRBJ1-1
V: TRBV5-1
D: .
size: .
CDR3: CASSPAARGGTEAFF
DNA: TGCGCCAGCAGCCCGGCGGCCCGTGGAGGGACTGAAGCTTTCTTT

J: TRBJ1-4
V: TRBV5-6
D: .
size: .
CDR3: CASSLISATNEKLFF
DNA: TGTGCCAGCAGCTTGATCTCCGCAACTAATGAAAAACTGTTTTTT

J: TRBJ2-7
V: TRBV19
D: TRBD1
size: .
CDR3: CASSLPGGHFYEQYF
DNA: TGTGCCAGTAGTCTCCCAGGGGGCCATTTTTACGAGCAGTACTTC

J: TRBJ1-5
V: TRBV4-1
D: TRBD1
size: once
CDR3: CASSQATGVSDQPQHF
DNA: TGCGCCAGCAGCCAAGCGACAGGGGTGAGCGATCAGCCCCAGCATTTT

J: TRBJ2-2
V: TRBV18
D: .
size: .
CDR3: CASSPLTENTGELFF
DNA: TGTGCCAGCTCACCATTGACAGAGAACACCGGGGAGCTGTTTTTT

J: TRBJ2-7
V: TRBV4-1
D: .
size: .
CDR3: CASRLRGGVGEQYF
DNA: TGCGCCAGCAGGCTCCGAGGGGGTGTGGGCGAGCAGTACTTC

J: TRBJ2-3
V: TRBV28
D: TRBD1
size: .
CDR3: CASSFQGQTTDTQYF
DNA: TGTGCCAGCAGTTTTCAGGGACAGACCACAGATACGCAGTATTTT

J: TRBJ2-5
V: TRBV7-9
D: .
size: once
CDR3: CASSRRDQETQYF
DNA: TGTGCCAGCAGTAGGCGGGACCAAGAGACCCAGTACTTC